Detailed here is one T cell receptor (beta chain). The data were obtained in a study of Ad26.COV2.S vaccination and SARS-CoV-2 variants. Turning to the study itself: Enrolled in COV1001, the donor was in the Ad26.COV2.S trial arm, which received the vaccine. Administration of Ad26.COV2.S was intramuscular, either once or twice 56 days apart.

Clones were sequenced by immunoSEQ multiplex PCR, and TCRdb holds only the in-frame ones, with some missing. The data show approximately 420,000 clones, around nine tenths seen once. Treatment in this sample: 19 received Ad26.COV2.S at low or high dose, single or two shots; several received placebo; per-sample allocation not given. All samples were drawn on day 63, counting from the first vaccine or placebo injection. CDR1 is MNHEY, CDR2 SVGAGI, per germline. This CDR3 has 15 amino acids. Trimming cost V 4 bases and J 2 bases, with 9 bases left between them. The chain recombines TRBV6-5 with TRBJ2-6, with a possible D match to TRBD1 (5 bases). The sample was peripheral blood, taken in a trial of Ad26.COV2.S vaccine versus placebo. The clonotype was recovered from a person between 18 and 65 years old who received the Ad26.COV2.S COVID-19 vaccine or a placebo. CDR3 loop: CASSSQGAGANVLTF. The CDR3 DNA reads as TGTGCCAGCAGTTCCCAAGGGGCTGGGGCCAACGTCCTGACTTTC.